What follows are 15 T cell receptor beta chains derived from one specimen sequenced in a study of tumor-infiltrating lymphocytes in primary liver carcinoma. From approximately 530 ng of total RNA, TCR beta-specific cDNA was reverse-transcribed using a constant-region primer. Three nested multiplex PCR rounds, a slightly modified ARM-PCR, produced the libraries for TCR beta. Two initial PCR rounds of about 11 cycles each paired TRBV1-TRBV30 forward primers with a C-beta reverse primer. TCRdb itself ran the multiplex PCR reads through MiXCR, one entry per CDR3 protein. In the table there are about 120,000 distinct CDR3 sequences, less than 75% of which are singletons. Between about 20 and 30 mg of unsorted bulk tissue served as the source from which RNA and DNA were co-extracted. Sequencing was done on a sample of tumor-adjacent normal liver tissue. The receptor source for this set is a woman in her sixties with primary liver carcinoma and hepatitis B virus infection.

The rearrangement uses TRBV6-5 and TRBJ2-2; 7 bases agree with TRBD2. The V gene's germline CDR1 is MNHEY and CDR2 SVGAGI. CDR3 length: 15 amino acids. J lost 3 bases, V lost 4 bases, and 5 bases had no gene match. The CDR3 region is CASSLRLADTGELFF. For the CDR3, the DNA is TGTGCCAGCAGTTTGAGGCTAGCGGACACCGGGGAGCTGTTTTTT.

As to this clonotype: A read error may explain this, as a much larger clone is one base away. This sequence joins TRBV7-8 and TRBJ2-5, with 9 bases identical to TRBD2. The germline CDR1 and CDR2 sequences are SGHVS and FQNEAQ. The CDR3 runs to 14 residues. The trim removed 5 bases at V and 4 bases at J, leaving 5 bases unmatched. The CDR3 loop reads CASSRYSGRETQYF. Here the CDR3 DNA reads TGTGCCAGCAGCCGATATAGCGGGAGAGAGACCCAGTACTTC.

As concerns this clonotype: The CDR3 end shows no conserved phenylalanine or tryptophan, and so a read error is likely. The chain recombines TRBV6-6 with TRBJ2-4, with TRBD1 matching over 7 bases. The CDR3 loop spans 14 amino acids. The germline V gene encodes CDR1 MNHNY and CDR2 SVGAGI (reference sequence). The CDR3 loop reads CASSPGTAKNIQYI. For the CDR3, the DNA is TGTGCCAGCAGTCCCGGGACAGCCAAAAACATACAGTACATC.

Remarks on this clonotype: A read error is possible here, since a much larger clone lies one base away. V and J are TRBV5-1 and TRBJ1-6, with D possibly TRBD1 on 6 matching bases. V shed 4 bases and J shed 7 bases, with 18 bases lying between them. Germline loops: CDR1 SGHRS, CDR2 YFSETQ. CDR3 length: 16 residues. The CDR3 coding sequence is TGCGCCAGCAGCCCAGAACCGGGACATGGGAATTCACCCCTCCACTTT. Its protein product is CASSPEPGHGNSPLHF.

Remarks on this clonotype: Compared with germline, one end of the junction differs, possibly owing to a read error. This rearrangement joins TRBV5-1 to TRBJ2-1; no definite D call. The length of the CDR3 is 13 residues. Looked up from germline, CDR1 is SGHRS and CDR2 is YFSETQ. CDR3 region: CASSTGIYNEKFF. CDR3 nucleotide sequence: TGCGCCAGCAGCACCGGAATATACAATGAGAAGTTCTTC.

This clonotype turned up a few times. The junction shows a germline mismatch at one end, possibly a read error. The gene calls are TRBV29-1 and TRBJ2-2, with 10 bases lining up with TRBD2. CDR3 length: 15 amino acids. The germline gives CDR1 SQVTM, CDR2 ANQGSEA. The CDR3 DNA sequence: TGCAGTGTTGGGACTAGCGCGGCGAACACCGGGGAGCTGTTTTTT. This codes for CSVGTSAANTGELFF.

This clonotype came up many times. The rearrangement uses TRBV29-1 and TRBJ2-7, with 9 bases that match TRBD1. The CDR3 consists of 14 residues. Germline V gene lookup returns CDR1 SQVTM and CDR2 ANQGSEA. Trimming cost V 3 bases and J 2 bases; bases outside gene matches: 5. This chain's CDR3 is CSVDSTGGPYEQYF. CDR3 bases: TGCAGCGTTGACTCGACAGGGGGTCCCTACGAGCAGTACTTC.

As to this clonotype: The limits of the CDR3 on the DNA are not certain, so only TCRdb's listed CDR3 is given. The chain joins TRBV6-1 to TRBJ2-7; the table's D call of TRBD2 was not tested on the DNA. The CDR3 is 19 residues long, ends included. The germline V gene has CDR1 MNHNS and CDR2 SASEGT. The CDR3 sequence: CASSAHQILGVAEGSEQYF.

This clonotype was counted once. The chain recombines TRBV6-5 with TRBJ2-2; TRBD2 agrees at 7 bases. V shed 6 bases, J shed 16 bases, and the junction held 23 bases outside the gene matches. The CDR3 length is 16 residues. Germline V gives CDR1 MNHEY, CDR2 SVGAGI. This chain's CDR3 is CASSKPGTVNSGEPFF. The CDR3 DNA sequence: TGTGCCAGCAGCAAACCTGGGACGGTGAACAGCGGGGAACCGTTTTTT.

As regards this clonotype: One end of the junction is discordant with germline, which a read error may explain. V gene TRBV11-2 combines with J gene TRBJ2-7, with D unclear. This CDR3 is built from 15 residues. Germline CDR1 is SGHAT and CDR2 is FQNNGV. The CDR3 DNA follows: TGTACCAGCAGCCCGGCAAACACCGATCCCTACGGGCAGTACTTC. This gives the protein CTSSPANTDPYGQYF.

In the case of this clonotype: This may be a read error: a much more frequent sequence differs by one nucleotide. This likely comes from a read error, as the CDR3 has no conserved phenylalanine or tryptophan at its end. V gene TRBV10-3 combines with J gene TRBJ2-7, with TRBD2 matching over 8 bases. Germline values: CDR1 ENHRY, CDR2 SYGVKD. After removal of 6 bases from V and 2 bases from J, the junction contained 3 bases not matched to a gene. The CDR3 has 13 residues. CDR3 region: CAIRREAPYEQYL. In nucleotides, the CDR3 is TGTGCCATCAGGCGGGAGGCCCCCTACGAGCAGTACTTA.

A remark on this clonotype: Being one base from a much bigger clone, this may be a read error. The chain recombines TRBV28 with TRBJ2-7; D remains unclear. Germline V gene lookup returns CDR1 MDHEN and CDR2 SYDVKM. The CDR3 runs 12 residues. The CDR3 coding sequence is TGTGCCAGCAAGAGCTCGTCCTACGAGCGGTACTTC. It encodes CASKSSSYERYF.

On this clonotype itself: Germline and junction disagree at one end, which may indicate a read error. J is TRBJ2-5 and V is TRBV29-1; maybe TRBD2 (6 bases). Germline V lookup: CDR1 SQVTM, CDR2 ANQGSEA. This CDR3 contains 15 residues. This chain's CDR3 is CSIYGSGPSGGAQYF. CDR3 nucleotides: TGTAGCATCTACGGGTCAGGGCCCAGCGGAGGGGCCCAGTACTTC.

The chain employs TRBV14 and TRBJ2-7; unclear D gene. Trimming removed 8 bases from V and 3 bases from J, with 11 bases in between. The CDR3 totals 12 residues. Per germline, CDR1 SGHDN and CDR2 FVKESK. CDR3 sequence reads: CASRPAYYEQYF. The CDR3 DNA follows: TGTGCCAGCCGCCCTGCGTACTACGAGCAGTACTTC. The whole variable domain, filled in from reference TRBV14 and TRBJ2-7, reads EAGVTQFPSHSVIEKGQTVTLRCDPISGHDNLYWYRRVMGKEIKFLLHFVKESKQDESGMPNNRFLAERTGGTYSTLKVQPAELEDSGVYFCASRPAYYEQYFGPGTRLTVT.

Regarding this clonotype: One end of the junction does not line up with germline, which may come from a read error. The CDR3 DNA reads as TGTGCCAACAGTGGACAGGTTGCCGGGGAGCTGTTTTTT. Translating gives CANSGQVAGELFF. This chain uses TRBV28 with TRBJ2-2, with 7 bases fitting TRBD1. There are 13 residues in the CDR3. The V gene's germline CDR1 is MDHEN and CDR2 SYDVKM.